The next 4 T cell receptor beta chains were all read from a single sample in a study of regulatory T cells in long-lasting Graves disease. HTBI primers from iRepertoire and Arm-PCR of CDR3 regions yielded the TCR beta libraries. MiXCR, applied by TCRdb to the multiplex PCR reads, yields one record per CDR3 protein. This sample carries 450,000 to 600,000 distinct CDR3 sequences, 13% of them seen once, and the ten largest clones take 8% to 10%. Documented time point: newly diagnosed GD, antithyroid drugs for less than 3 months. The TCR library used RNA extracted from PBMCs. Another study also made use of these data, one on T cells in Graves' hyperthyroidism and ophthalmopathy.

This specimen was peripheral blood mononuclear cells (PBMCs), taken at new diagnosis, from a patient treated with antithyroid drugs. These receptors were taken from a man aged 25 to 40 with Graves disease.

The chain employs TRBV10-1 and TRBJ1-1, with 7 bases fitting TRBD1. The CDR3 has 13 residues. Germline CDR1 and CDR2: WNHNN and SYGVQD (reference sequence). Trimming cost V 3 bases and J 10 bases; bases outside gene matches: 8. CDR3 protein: CASSEAGGPAAFF. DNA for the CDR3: TGCGCCAGCAGTGAAGCAGGGGGGCCAGCAGCTTTCTTT.

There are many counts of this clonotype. The CDR3 is CASSFGVNTGELFF. Written as DNA, the CDR3 is TGCGCCAGCAGCTTCGGAGTGAACACCGGGGAGCTGTTTTTT. The chain links TRBV5-1 to TRBJ2-2, with D hard to call. CDR3 length equals 14 residues. Germline loops: CDR1 SGHRS, CDR2 YFSETQ. Trimming took 2 bases from V and 1 from J, leaving 6 bases between them.

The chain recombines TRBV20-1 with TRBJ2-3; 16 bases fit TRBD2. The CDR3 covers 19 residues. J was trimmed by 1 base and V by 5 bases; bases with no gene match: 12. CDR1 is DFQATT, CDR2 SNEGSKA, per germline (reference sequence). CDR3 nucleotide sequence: TGCAGTGCTGTCGCCGGGACTAGCGGGAGGGCCTTTGGCACAGATACGCAGTATTTT. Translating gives CSAVAGTSGRAFGTDTQYF.

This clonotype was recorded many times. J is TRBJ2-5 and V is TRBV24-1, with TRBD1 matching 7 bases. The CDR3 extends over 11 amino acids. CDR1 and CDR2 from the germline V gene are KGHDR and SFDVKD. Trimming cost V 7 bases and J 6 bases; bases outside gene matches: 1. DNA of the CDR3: TGTGCCACCAGCAGGGGGAAGACCCAGTACTTC. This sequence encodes CATSRGKTQYF.